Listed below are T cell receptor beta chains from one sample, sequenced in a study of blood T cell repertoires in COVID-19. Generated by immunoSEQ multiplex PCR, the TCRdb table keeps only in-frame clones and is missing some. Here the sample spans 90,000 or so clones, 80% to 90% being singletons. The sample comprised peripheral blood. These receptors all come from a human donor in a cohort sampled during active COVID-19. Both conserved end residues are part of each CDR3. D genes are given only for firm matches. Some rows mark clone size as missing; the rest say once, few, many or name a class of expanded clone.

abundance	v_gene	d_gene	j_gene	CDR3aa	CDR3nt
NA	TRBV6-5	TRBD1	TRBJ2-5	CASSSATGGRETQYF	TGTGCCAGCAGTTCCGCGACAGGGGGCAGGGAGACCCAGTACTTC
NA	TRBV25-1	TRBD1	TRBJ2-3	CASSGLTGPDTQYF	TGTGCCAGCAGTGGCCTGACAGGGCCAGATACGCAGTATTTT
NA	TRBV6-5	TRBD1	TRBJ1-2	CATGTGGRLYGYTF	TGTGCCACGGGAACAGGGGGGAGACTCTATGGCTACACCTTC
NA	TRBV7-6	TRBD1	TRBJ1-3	CASKQGPASGNTIYF	TGTGCCAGCAAACAGGGGCCCGCCTCTGGAAACACCATATATTTT
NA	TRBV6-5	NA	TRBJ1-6	CASSNRANSPLHF	TGTGCCAGCAGTAACAGGGCTAATTCACCCCTCCACTTT
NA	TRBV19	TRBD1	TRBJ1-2	CASSIPSTGVTYGYTF	TGTGCCAGTAGTATTCCTTCGACAGGGGTAACCTATGGCTACACCTTC
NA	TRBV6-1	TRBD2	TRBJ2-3	CASSGAGARTDTQYF	TGTGCCAGCAGTGGAGCGGGGGCCCGCACAGATACGCAGTATTTT
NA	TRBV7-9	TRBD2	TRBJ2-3	CASSILRGLAGGTSTDTQYF	TGTGCCAGCAGCATCCTTCGGGGACTAGCGGGGGGCACTAGCACAGATACGCAGTATTTT
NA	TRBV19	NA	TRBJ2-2	CASRGGGYTGELFF	TGTGCCAGTAGGGGGGGAGGATACACCGGGGAGCTGTTTTTT
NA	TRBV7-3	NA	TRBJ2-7	CASSLTGGYEQYF	TGTGCCAGCAGCTTAACAGGGGGCTACGAGCAGTACTTC
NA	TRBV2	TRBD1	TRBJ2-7	CASRDDRGTFSEQYF	TGTGCCAGCAGGGATGACAGGGGTACTTTTAGCGAGCAGTACTTC
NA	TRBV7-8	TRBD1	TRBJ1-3	CASSPRRQGNSGNTIYF	TGTGCCAGCAGCCCCCGCAGACAGGGCAACTCTGGAAACACCATATATTTT
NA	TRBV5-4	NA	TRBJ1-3	CASSYDGTGNTIYF	TGTGCCAGCAGCTATGACGGGACTGGAAACACCATATATTTT
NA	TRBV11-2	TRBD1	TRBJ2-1	CASSLAQGAHNEQFF	TGTGCCAGCAGCTTAGCACAGGGGGCCCACAATGAGCAGTTCTTC
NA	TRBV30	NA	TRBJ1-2	CAWRGTGTMGYTF	TGTGCCTGGAGGGGAACAGGGACGATGGGCTACACCTTC
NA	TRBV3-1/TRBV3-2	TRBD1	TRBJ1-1	CASSQLQGAAAFF	TGTGCCAGCAGCCAACTGCAGGGGGCCGCAGCTTTCTTT
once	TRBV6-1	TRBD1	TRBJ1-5	CASGDRDRLNSNQPQHF	TGTGCCAGCGGTGACCGGGACAGACTCAATAGCAATCAGCCCCAGCATTTT
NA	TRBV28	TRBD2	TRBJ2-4	CASSGLAGGGQYF	TGTGCCAGCAGTGGACTAGCGGGGGGAGGTCAGTACTTC
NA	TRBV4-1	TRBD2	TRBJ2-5	CASRRGLAGVNTDQETQYF	TGCGCCAGCAGACGGGGACTAGCGGGGGTGAATACAGACCAAGAGACCCAGTACTTC
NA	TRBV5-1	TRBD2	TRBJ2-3	CASSLDGGVTDTQYF	TGCGCCAGCAGCTTGGACGGGGGGGTCACAGATACGCAGTATTTT
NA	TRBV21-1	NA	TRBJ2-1	CASPNRNEQFF	TGTGCCAGCCCCAACAGGAATGAGCAGTTCTTC
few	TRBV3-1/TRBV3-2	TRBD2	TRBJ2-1	CASSRQRGVPSPHNEQFF	TGTGCCAGCAGCCGCCAGCGGGGGGTCCCATCGCCTCACAATGAGCAGTTCTTC
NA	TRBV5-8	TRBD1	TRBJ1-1	CASSPRAGGWSTEAFF	TGTGCCAGCAGCCCGAGAGCAGGGGGCTGGAGCACTGAAGCTTTCTTT
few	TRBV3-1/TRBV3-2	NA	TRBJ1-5	CASSPQGNQPQHF	TGTGCCAGCAGCCCGCAGGGCAATCAGCCCCAGCATTTT